The T cell receptor beta chain under discussion was sequenced for a study of shared clonotypes between healthy human individuals. Sequencing used immunoSEQ multiplex PCR; TCRdb keeps in-frame clones, though not all of them. The sample has millions of clones; roughly 95% are singletons. This CDR3 is built from 15 residues. Germline CDR1 and CDR2: ENHRY and SYGVKD. This clone was detected only once. One end of the junction varies from germline; a read error may be responsible. Other DNA sequences in the same sample also yield this CDR3. Sequencing input: naive CD4+ T cells sorted from blood. Noted subset: CD45RA+ positively selected. The origin of this receptor is a man younger than 35 in good health. J is TRBJ2-7 and V is TRBV10-3, with 10 bases aligning to TRBD1. CDR3 region: CASSYGDRGYYEQYF. The CDR3 DNA follows: TGTGCCAGCAGTTACGGGGACAGGGGATACTACGAGCAGTACTTC.